The 32 T cell receptor beta chains in this list originate from one sample, sequenced in a study of CD8 T cells in ankylosing spondylitis. TCRdb passed the 5' RACE reads through MiXCR, listing each CDR3 protein once. The sample carries 220,000 or so distinct CDR3 sequences, 10% recorded once. The sequencing input was blood, either unsorted or a sorted T cell fraction (not recorded which). These TCRs come from a male donor with ankylosing spondylitis or in good health (not recorded which).

This clonotype was seen repeatedly, ten times or more. The V and J genes are TRBV6-5 and TRBJ2-2, with D uncertain. CDR3 size: 12 residues. The V end lost 2 bases, the J end lost 7 bases, and 5 bases lay between the germline ends. Per the germline V gene, CDR1 is MNHEY and CDR2 is SVGAGI. Here the CDR3 reads CASSYRGGELFF. The CDR3 coding sequence is TGTGCCAGCAGTTACCGTGGCGGGGAGCTGTTTTTT.

This clonotype was seen many times. The chain recombines TRBV12-3 or TRBV12-4 with TRBJ2-1, with 7 bases matching TRBD2. The CDR3 has 15 amino acids. After removal of 6 bases from V and 3 bases from J, the junction contained 8 bases not matched to a gene. The CDR3 sequence: CASRSSGGSYNEQFF. The CDR3 bases are TGTGCCAGCAGATCGTCAGGCGGGAGCTACAATGAGCAGTTCTTC.

This clonotype occurred many times. V is TRBV12-3 or TRBV12-4 and J is TRBJ1-5, with TRBD1 matching over 7 bases. The CDR3 is made up of 18 amino acids. Germline trimming cut 4 bases from V and 0 bases from J; bases unmatched to any gene: 12. CDR3 bases: TGTGCCAGCAGTTCCACAGGGGCGAAAGAATATAGCAATCAGCCCCAGCATTTT. Protein: CASSSTGAKEYSNQPQHF.

This clonotype was detected ten times or more. The gene calls are TRBV28 and TRBJ2-2; 7 bases map to TRBD1. This CDR3 is built from 17 residues. Trimming cost V 3 bases and J 0 bases; bases outside gene matches: 7. Germline values: CDR1 MDHEN, CDR2 SYDVKM. The DNA for the CDR3 is TGTGCCAGCAGTTTCCCTCACAGGGGCGCGAACACCGGGGAGCTGTTTTTT. Translating gives CASSFPHRGANTGELFF.

The chain is built from TRBV24-1 and TRBJ1-1; 8 nucleotides line up with TRBD1. The CDR3 runs to 15 residues. V trimming: 3 bases; J trimming: 7 bases; junction bases outside the gene matches: 9. CDR1 and CDR2 (germline): KGHDR, SFDVKD. The CDR3 here is CATSDQDRGRGEAFF. CDR3 nucleotide sequence: TGTGCCACCAGTGATCAAGACAGGGGAAGGGGTGAAGCTTTCTTT.

This clonotype was counted at least ten times. V is TRBV5-1 and J is TRBJ1-1; D is unresolved. This CDR3 is 15 amino acids long. Looked up from germline, CDR1 is SGHRS and CDR2 is YFSETQ. V lost 4 bases, J lost 1 base, and 14 bases lay in between. The DNA for the CDR3 is TGCGCCAGCAGCCAGAACCCTAGACAGAACACTGAAGCTTTCTTT. It encodes CASSQNPRQNTEAFF.

In its sample, this clonotype was seen many times. The chain recombines TRBV5-6 with TRBJ2-3; perhaps TRBD1 as D (6 bases). Germline V gene sequence: CDR1 SGHDT, CDR2 YYEEEE. Trimming took off 4 bases at V and 0 bases at J, with 12 bases between the two ends. The CDR3 runs 15 residues. CDR3 coding DNA: TGTGCCAGCAGCCCGCCGGACAGAAGCACAGATACGCAGTATTTT. Translated: CASSPPDRSTDTQYF.

This clonotype was observed at least ten times. The chain joins TRBV20-1 to TRBJ2-5; D possibly corresponds to TRBD2 (5 bases). The CDR3 is made up of 14 amino acids. CDR1 is DFQATT and CDR2 is SNEGSKA in the germline V gene (reference sequence). Trimming shortened V by 1 base and J by 4 bases, and 13 bases separated the two germline ends. CDR3 DNA: TGCAGTGCTAGAGTTGCGGGTTTGGGAGAGACCCAGTACTTC. Encoded protein: CSARVAGLGETQYF.

The V call is TRBV6-5, the J call TRBJ2-1; possibly TRBD1 for D (6 bases). This CDR3 comprises 14 residues. Germline CDR1 MNHEY, CDR2 SVGAGI. The V end was cut by 4 bases, the J end by 8 bases, with 15 bases between. CDR3 nucleotides: TGTGCCAGCAGTTCCGGGACACGGCCACATGAGCAGTTCTTC. This gives the protein CASSSGTRPHEQFF.

In its sample, this clonotype was seen a few times. This sequence joins TRBV7-8 and TRBJ1-3, with D unclear. CDR1 SGHVS and CDR2 FQNEAQ come from the germline V gene. V was shortened by 2 bases and J by 0 bases, with 11 bases between the two germline ends. This CDR3 comprises 16 residues. Written as DNA, the CDR3 is TGTGCCAGCAGCTTAAGTTGGCAGCTCTCTGGAAACACCATATATTTT. Protein: CASSLSWQLSGNTIYF.

This clonotype appeared many times. The chain recombines TRBV7-2 with TRBJ2-3; 10 bases align to TRBD2. Per germline, CDR1 SGHTA and CDR2 FQGNSA. The CDR3 extends over 14 amino acids. Losses at the gene ends were 6 bases for V and 1 base for J; bases not matched to a gene: 1. CDR3 in amino acids: CASRTSGGTDTQYF. DNA for the CDR3: TGTGCCAGCAGAACTAGCGGGGGCACAGATACGCAGTATTTT.

This clonotype was seen only a few times. The chain recombines TRBV18 with TRBJ2-5; 8 nucleotides line up with TRBD2. The J segment lost 2 bases and the V segment lost 7 bases, leaving 6 bases of the junction unmatched. CDR3 length: 14 residues. The germline CDR1 and CDR2 sequences are KGHSH and LQKENI. The CDR3 DNA is TGTGCCAGCTTAGCGGGGACGTCGCAAGAGACCCAGTACTTC. It codes for CASLAGTSQETQYF.

At least ten counts were recorded for this clonotype. The J gene is TRBJ2-6, the V gene TRBV7-8; D is uncertain. Trimming removed 0 bases at V and 0 bases at J, with 15 bases between. CDR3 length: 19 residues. From germline, CDR1 is SGHVS and CDR2 FQNEAQ. This chain's CDR3 is CASSLALPLVGSGANVLTF. CDR3 in DNA: TGTGCCAGCAGCTTAGCGCTGCCCCTAGTCGGCTCTGGGGCCAACGTCCTGACTTTC.

This clonotype was counted ten times or more. The chain recombines TRBV12-3 or TRBV12-4 with TRBJ1-1; a weak D match, TRBD1 (5 bases). V lost 3 bases and J lost 5, with 13 bases in between. The CDR3 extends over 14 amino acids. CDR3 bases: TGTGCCAGCAGTTTGACAGTGGGTTATACTGAAGCTTTCTTT. This sequence encodes CASSLTVGYTEAFF.

In its sample, this clonotype was seen many times. This chain joins TRBV3-1 and TRBJ1-4, with a possible D match to TRBD1 (6 bases). The CDR3 totals 13 residues. CDR1 is LGHDT, CDR2 YNNKEL, per germline (reference sequence). Trimming left V 4 bases short and J 8 bases short, with 11 bases between. CDR3 nucleotide sequence: TGTGCCAGCAGCCCACGGACAGCCGAAAAACTGTTTTTT. Amino acid sequence: CASSPRTAEKLFF.

The chain couples TRBV28 to TRBJ2-1; no firm D call. The CDR3 has 14 amino acids. Germline V gene lookup returns CDR1 MDHEN and CDR2 SYDVKM. Trimming took off 7 bases at V and 2 bases at J, with 12 bases between the two ends. The CDR3 coding sequence is TGTGCCAGCAAGGCCGGGCGTACCTACAATGAGCAGTTCTTC. Amino acid sequence: CASKAGRTYNEQFF.

The gene calls are TRBV7-8 and TRBJ2-3, with D unclear. This CDR3 has 11 residues. CDR1 SGHVS and CDR2 FQNEAQ come from the germline V gene. V lost 9 bases, J lost 4 bases, and 8 bases lay in between. In nucleotides, the CDR3 is TGTGCCAGTACGAAGGCAGATACGCAGTATTTT. Its protein is CASTKADTQYF.

This chain connects TRBV29-1 to TRBJ2-3; 10 bases align to TRBD2. Trimming took 6 bases from V and 3 from J; bases not matched to a gene: 9. From germline, CDR1 is SQVTM and CDR2 ANQGSEA. CDR3 length equals 15 residues. DNA of the CDR3: TGCAGCGTCATAGGAGAACTAGCGGGGACAGATACGCAGTATTTT. Its protein product is CSVIGELAGTDTQYF.

In its sample, this clonotype was seen many times. The J gene is TRBJ2-5, the V gene TRBV7-3; no clear D gene. The CDR3 has 14 residues. With 1 base removed from V and 5 bases from J, the gap between germline ends came to 11 bases. The V gene's germline CDR1 is SGHTA and CDR2 FQGTGA. The CDR3: CASSLSGFGETQYF. CDR3 bases: TGTGCCAGCAGCTTAAGTGGGTTCGGGGAGACCCAGTACTTC. Together with reference TRBV7-3 and TRBJ2-5, the CDR3 gives the full variable domain: GAGVSQTPSNKVTEKGKYVELRCDPISGHTALYWYRQSLGQGPEFLIYFQGTGAADDSGLPNDRFFAVRPEGSVSTLKIQRTERGDSAVYLCASSLSGFGETQYFGPGTRLLVL.

With respect to this clonotype: This could be a read error, since a much larger clone is one nucleotide away. The rearrangement joins TRBV10-3 to TRBJ1-5, with D perhaps matching TRBD1 (5 bases). The V gene's germline CDR1 is ENHRY and CDR2 SYGVKD. Deletions cut 3 bases from V and 3 bases from J, with 12 bases between. This CDR3 has 15 residues. In nucleotides, the CDR3 is TGTGCCATCAGTGAAGCACAGGTCCCCAATCAGCCCCAGCATTTT. This encodes CAISEAQVPNQPQHF.

The V gene is TRBV29-1, the J gene TRBJ2-5; 8 bases are shared with TRBD1. The V gene's germline CDR1 is SQVTM and CDR2 ANQGSEA. Trimming at V came to 1 base and at J to 3 bases, leaving 4 bases not matched to a gene. There are 14 residues in the CDR3. The CDR3 nucleotides are TGCAGCGTTGAAGGGACAGGGAATAAAGAGACCCAGTACTTC. Amino acids: CSVEGTGNKETQYF.

The chain links TRBV3-1 to TRBJ1-6; possibly TRBD1 for D (5 bases). The CDR3 totals 16 residues. Looked up from germline, CDR1 is LGHDT and CDR2 is YNNKEL (reference sequence). V lost 4 bases to trimming and J lost 5 bases, with 15 bases between them. The CDR3 region is CASSLRRTSDNSPLHF. The CDR3 DNA reads TGTGCCAGCAGCCTTAGACGGACATCTGATAATTCACCCCTCCACTTT.

Ten or more counts support this clonotype. The CDR3: CASSVGTSSYNEQFF. The CDR3 bases are TGTGCCAGCAGCGTAGGGACTAGCTCCTACAATGAGCAGTTCTTC. J is TRBJ2-1 and V is TRBV9; 7 positions agree with TRBD2. Per the germline V gene, CDR1 is SGDLS and CDR2 is YYNGEE. J was trimmed by 0 bases and V by 0 bases; bases with no gene match: 0. The CDR3 runs to 15 residues.

There are many counts of this clonotype. The chain links TRBV10-3 to TRBJ2-7, with 8 bases identical to TRBD2. V shed 2 bases and J 6 bases; nucleotides not matched to a gene: 18. In germline, CDR1 is ENHRY, CDR2 SYGVKD. The CDR3 covers 18 residues. The CDR3 loop is CAISERGAGTGGAGEQYF. The CDR3 coding sequence is TGTGCCATCAGTGAGAGGGGAGCCGGAACCGGGGGGGCAGGCGAGCAGTACTTC.

This CDR3 is CASSSSGTGSHEQYF. The CDR3 bases are TGCGCCAGCAGCTCTTCCGGGACAGGGAGCCACGAGCAGTACTTC. The chain links TRBV5-1 to TRBJ2-7, with 9 bases identical to TRBD1. Germline assignment: CDR1 SGHRS and CDR2 YFSETQ. The CDR3 consists of 15 residues. Losses at the gene ends were 3 bases for V and 5 bases for J; bases not matched to a gene: 9.

This clonotype was counted at least ten times. The genes are TRBV20-1 and TRBJ1-2; 9 nucleotides match TRBD1. Losses at the gene ends were 5 bases for V and 4 bases for J; bases not matched to a gene: 14. This CDR3 spans 16 amino acids. Germline values: CDR1 DFQATT, CDR2 SNEGSKA (reference sequence). The CDR3 is CSASHPKPQGAYGYTF. CDR3 in DNA: TGCAGTGCTTCACACCCAAAACCACAGGGGGCCTATGGCTACACCTTC.

This clonotype was observed at least ten times. CDR3: CASSSPYSGANVLTF. The DNA of the CDR3 is TGTGCCAGCAGCTCCCCATACTCTGGGGCCAACGTCCTGACTTTC. The V and J genes are TRBV7-2 and TRBJ2-6, with D unresolved. V was pared by 4 bases and J by 0 bases, with 7 bases between. The V gene's germline CDR1 is SGHTA and CDR2 FQGNSA. This CDR3 has 15 amino acids.

As for this clonotype: The germline gene is not matched at one end of the junction; a read error may be the cause. The chain links TRBV20-1 to TRBJ2-3; D could derive from TRBD1 or TRBD2 (6 bases each). Germline V gives CDR1 DFQATT, CDR2 SNEGSKA (reference sequence). The CDR3 spans 18 residues. The CDR3 is CSARGGAQGWGFTDTQYF. DNA of the CDR3: TGCAGTGCGAGAGGAGGGGCCCAGGGGTGGGGTTTCACAGATACGCAGTATTTT.

This clonotype was picked up many times. The chain recombines TRBV3-1 with TRBJ1-5; the D gene is possibly TRBD1 (5 bases). Germline CDR1 reads LGHDT; CDR2 reads YNNKEL (reference sequence). The CDR3 runs 15 residues. Trimming shortened V by 2 bases and J by 5 bases, and 13 bases separated the two germline ends. The CDR3 DNA reads as TGTGCCAGCAGCCAACATGGGGCAGATTATCAGCCCCAGCATTTT. Translated: CASSQHGADYQPQHF.

This clonotype was counted many times. V is TRBV5-6 and J is TRBJ1-6; D might be TRBD1 (5 bases). V lost 5 bases and J 5 bases, leaving 14 bases between the germline ends. The length of the CDR3 is 15 residues. The V gene's germline CDR1 is SGHDT and CDR2 YYEEEE. CDR3 residues: CASSYGTLHNSPLHF. The CDR3 bases are TGTGCCAGCAGTTACGGGACCCTCCATAATTCACCCCTCCACTTT.

The genes are TRBV20-1 and TRBJ1-2; possibly TRBD1 for D (6 bases). Trimming pared 1 base from V and 4 bases from J, leaving 10 bases between. This CDR3 has 13 residues. The germline V gene has CDR1 DFQATT and CDR2 SNEGSKA (reference sequence). CDR3 coding DNA: TGCAGTGCTAGAGGGGACACGAGCTATGGCTACACCTTC. Protein: CSARGDTSYGYTF.

This clonotype appeared a few times. The V call is TRBV20-1, the J call TRBJ2-3, with 8 bases aligning to TRBD1. In germline, CDR1 is DFQATT, CDR2 SNEGSKA (reference sequence). V shed 0 bases, J shed 6 bases, and the junction held 8 bases outside the gene matches. The CDR3 loop spans 15 amino acids. For the CDR3, the DNA is TGCAGTGCTAGAGATGTAGGGCAGGGGGCCGATACGCAGTATTTT. Protein: CSARDVGQGADTQYF.